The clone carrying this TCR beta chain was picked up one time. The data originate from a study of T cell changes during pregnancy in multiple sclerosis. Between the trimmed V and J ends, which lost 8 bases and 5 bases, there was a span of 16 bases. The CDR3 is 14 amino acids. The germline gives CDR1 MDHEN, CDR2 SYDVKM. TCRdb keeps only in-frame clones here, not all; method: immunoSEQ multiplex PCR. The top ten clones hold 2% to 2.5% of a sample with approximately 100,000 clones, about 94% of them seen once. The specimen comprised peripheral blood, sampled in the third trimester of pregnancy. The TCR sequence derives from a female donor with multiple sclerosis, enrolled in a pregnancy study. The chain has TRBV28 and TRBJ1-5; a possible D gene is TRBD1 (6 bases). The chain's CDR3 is CASWGLGWDQPQHF. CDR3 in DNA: TGTGCCAGCTGGGGGCTGGGTTGGGATCAGCCCCAGCATTTT. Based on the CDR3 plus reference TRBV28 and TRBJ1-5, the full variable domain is DVKVTQSSRYLVKRTGEKVFLECVQDMDHENMFWYRQDPGLGLRLIYFSYDVKMKEKGDIPEGYSVSREKKERFSLILESASTNQTSMYLCASWGLGWDQPQHFGDGTRLSIL.